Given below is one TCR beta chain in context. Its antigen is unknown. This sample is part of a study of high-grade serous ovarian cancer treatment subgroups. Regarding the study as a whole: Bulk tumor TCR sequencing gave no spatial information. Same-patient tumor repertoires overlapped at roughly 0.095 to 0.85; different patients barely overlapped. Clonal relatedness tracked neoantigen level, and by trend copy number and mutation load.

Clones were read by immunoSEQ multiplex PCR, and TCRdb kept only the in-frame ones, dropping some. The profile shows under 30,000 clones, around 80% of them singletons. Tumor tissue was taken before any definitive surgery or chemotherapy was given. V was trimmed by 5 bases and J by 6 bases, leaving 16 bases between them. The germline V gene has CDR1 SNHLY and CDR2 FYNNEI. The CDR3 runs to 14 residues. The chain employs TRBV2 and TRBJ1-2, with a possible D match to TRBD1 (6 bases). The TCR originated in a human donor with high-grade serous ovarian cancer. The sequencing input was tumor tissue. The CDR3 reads CASSTQGRHDGYTF. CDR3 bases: TGTGCCAGCAGTACTCAGGGGAGGCATGATGGCTACACCTTC.